This entry lists 13 T cell receptor beta chains sequenced from one sample in a study of T cell responses to AZD1222 COVID-19 vaccine. This table comes from immunoSEQ multiplex PCR, and its TCRdb copy is limited to in-frame clones, with some not included. The table includes some 120,000 clones, around 90% detected once. Sequences were derived from peripheral blood, sampled on day 0 of MenACWY control vaccination. The receptors were sampled from an adult in good health.

This sequence joins TRBV27 and TRBJ1-6; tentative D call: TRBD1 (5 bases). Deletions cut 5 bases from V and 9 bases from J, with 17 bases between. This CDR3 comprises 15 residues. Germline CDR1 is MNHEY and CDR2 is SMNVEV (reference sequence). In DNA, the CDR3 is TGTGCCAGCAGTCTCGCGGGGGACGGCTCTTCACCCCTCCACTTT. Translating it yields CASSLAGDGSSPLHF.

The genes are TRBV5-6 and TRBJ1-5; maybe TRBD1 (5 bases). V was trimmed by 1 base and J by 7 bases, leaving 21 bases between them. CDR3 length: 17 amino acids. Germline V gene sequence: CDR1 SGHDT, CDR2 YYEEEE. The CDR3 here is CASSLSWHRGPEQPQHF. The CDR3 region has the DNA TGTGCCAGCAGCTTGTCTTGGCACCGGGGCCCCGAGCAGCCCCAGCATTTT. The complete variable domain, with remaining parts taken from reference TRBV5-6 and TRBJ1-5, reads DAGVTQSPTHLIKTRGQQVTLRCSPKSGHDTVSWYQQALGQGPQFIFQYYEEEERQRGNFPDRFSGHQFPNYSSELNVNALLLGDSALYLCASSLSWHRGPEQPQHFGDGTRLSIL.

The rearrangement joins TRBV10-3 to TRBJ2-5, with TRBD2 matching 11 bases. V trimming: 0 bases; J trimming: 5 bases; junction bases outside the gene matches: 2. This CDR3 contains 15 residues. The V gene's germline CDR1 is ENHRY and CDR2 SYGVKD. This CDR3 is CAISESSGGAETQYF. The CDR3 nucleotides read TGTGCCATCAGTGAGTCTAGCGGGGGGGCTGAGACCCAGTACTTC.

The chain links TRBV18 to TRBJ2-7; 7 nucleotides agree with TRBD1. This CDR3 has 13 residues. Germline V gene data show CDR1 as KGHSH and CDR2 as LQKENI. J gave up 7 bases and V 2 bases, and 5 bases lay outside the gene matches. CDR3 in DNA: TGTGCCAGCTCACCAACGACAGGGAGAGAGCAGTACTTC. This codes for CASSPTTGREQYF.

V gene TRBV15 combines with J gene TRBJ2-1, with 10 nucleotides matching TRBD2. Germline assignment: CDR1 LNHNV and CDR2 YYDKDF (reference sequence). The CDR3 has 18 amino acids. V lost 4 bases, J lost 3 bases, and 12 bases stayed unmatched. CDR3 sequence: CATSTIWDSGGDYNEQFF. The DNA of the CDR3 is TGTGCCACCAGCACGATCTGGGACAGCGGGGGGGACTACAATGAGCAGTTCTTC.

The V call is TRBV29-1, the J call TRBJ1-4; 9 positions match TRBD1. Looked up from germline, CDR1 is SQVTM and CDR2 is ANQGSEA. V trimming: 6 bases; J trimming: 4 bases; junction bases outside the gene matches: 3. The CDR3 spans 13 residues. This CDR3 is CSVRDRDNEKLFF. The CDR3 coding sequence is TGCAGCGTCCGGGACAGGGATAATGAAAAACTGTTTTTT.

The rearrangement joins TRBV2 to TRBJ2-7, with 9 bases aligning to TRBD1. The CDR3 has 17 residues. The V gene end was trimmed by 3 bases and the J gene end by 2 bases; junction bases not matched to a gene: 11. Germline CDR1 SNHLY, CDR2 FYNNEI. The CDR3 DNA sequence: TGTGCCAGCAGTGACCCAAGGCCGGGACAGGGAGCCTACGAGCAGTACGTC. Amino acid sequence: CASSDPRPGQGAYEQYV.

The chain joins TRBV6-1 to TRBJ1-6; maybe TRBD1 (5 bases). CDR1 and CDR2 from the germline V gene are MNHNS and SASEGT. V was shortened by 8 bases and J by 7 bases, with 24 bases between the two germline ends. The CDR3 contains 17 residues. CDR3 loop: CASCKAGRATENSPLHF. The CDR3, as DNA: TGTGCCAGCTGTAAAGCGGGCAGGGCGACGGAGAATTCACCCCTCCACTTT.

The V call is TRBV4-1, the J call TRBJ2-1; no clear D gene. CDR3 length: 14 residues. Trimming removed 3 bases at V and 6 bases at J, with 12 bases between. Germline assignment: CDR1 MGHRA and CDR2 YSYEKL. This CDR3 is CASSHRDPSNEQFF. The CDR3, as DNA: TGCGCCAGCAGCCACCGAGACCCGTCCAATGAGCAGTTCTTC.

This clone appeared once. The rearrangement uses TRBV10-3 and TRBJ2-3; 9 bases are shared with TRBD1. The CDR3 extends over 15 amino acids. Germline trimming cut 5 bases from V and 2 bases from J; bases unmatched to any gene: 5. Germline V gives CDR1 ENHRY, CDR2 SYGVKD. CDR3 amino acids: CAISSTGGFTDTQYF. DNA for the CDR3: TGTGCCATCAGTTCGACAGGGGGATTCACAGATACGCAGTATTTT.

The chain has TRBV29-1 and TRBJ2-7; 10 bases match TRBD1. Germline CDR1 and CDR2: SQVTM and ANQGSEA. Losses at the gene ends were 4 bases for V and 4 bases for J; bases not matched to a gene: 10. CDR3 size: 15 residues. CDR3 sequence (DNA): TGCAGCGTTGGGGGGACCCGGACAGGGGGATACGAGCAGTACTTC. Translating gives CSVGGTRTGGYEQYF.

The chain joins TRBV7-3 to TRBJ2-5, with TRBD1 matching over 7 bases. Germline CDR1 is SGHTA and CDR2 is FQGTGA. Germline trimming cut 4 bases from V and 2 bases from J; bases unmatched to any gene: 7. The CDR3 has 15 residues. CDR3 loop: CASSSYPGQQETQYF. CDR3 bases: TGTGCCAGCAGCTCTTATCCGGGACAGCAAGAGACCCAGTACTTC.

The V gene is TRBV19, the J gene TRBJ2-1; no firm D call. The CDR3 runs 13 residues. Per the germline V gene, CDR1 is LNHDA and CDR2 is SQIVND (reference sequence). Trimming left V 3 bases short and J 3 bases short, with 6 bases between. In DNA form, the CDR3 reads TGTGCCAGTAGTATGGGGTACTACAATGAGCAGTTCTTC. It yields the protein CASSMGYYNEQFF.